These 24 T cell receptor beta chains came from one sample sequenced in a study of T-cell memory formation after mild COVID-19. TCRdb used MiXCR to reprocess the 5' RACE reads, holding one entry per CDR3 protein. The sample records 350,000 to 550,000 distinct CDR3 sequences, roughly 18% being singletons. The source material was PBMCs or a T cell subset sorted from them (not recorded which). The receptors stem from a man aged 18 to 29 who had mild COVID-19 (a few samples of this study predate the infection). Cell type and time point are not known.

With respect to this clonotype: An end of the junction differs from the germline gene, which may be a read error. The J gene is TRBJ1-2, the V gene TRBV25-1; D not certain. The CDR3 extends over 12 amino acids. Germline-derived CDR1 and CDR2 are MGHDK and SYGVNS. The CDR3 nucleotides read TGTGCCAGCAGTGATGATAACTATGGCCACACCTTC. The encoded protein is CASSDDNYGHTF.

V gene TRBV4-1 combines with J gene TRBJ1-1; TRBD1 might be the D (5 bases). This CDR3 spans 15 amino acids. Trimming pared 3 bases from V and 4 bases from J, leaving 15 bases between. Germline V gives CDR1 MGHRA, CDR2 YSYEKL. The chain's CDR3 is CASSQETSGRTEAFF. DNA of the CDR3: TGCGCCAGCAGCCAGGAAACCTCAGGGCGCACTGAAGCTTTCTTT.

The CDR3 DNA reads TGTGCTAGTGCCAGGACAGGGGGCGAGGTCACAGATACGCAGTATTTT. Translation: CASARTGGEVTDTQYF. The chain joins TRBV12-5 to TRBJ2-3; 11 bases map to TRBD1. CDR3 length: 16 residues. The V and J ends lost 7 bases and 2 bases, in that order; junction bases with no gene match: 8. Germline V CDR1 and CDR2: LGHNT, FRNRAP.

This clonotype occurred a few times. The chain carries TRBV3-1 and TRBJ2-4; TRBD1 matches at 9 bases. The CDR3 sequence is 15 residues long. Germline V gene data show CDR1 as LGHDT and CDR2 as YNNKEL (reference sequence). V lost 0 bases to trimming and J lost 6 bases; unmatched junction nucleotides: 3. This chain's CDR3 is CASSQDMGQGNIQYF. CDR3 sequence (DNA): TGTGCCAGCAGCCAAGATATGGGACAGGGAAACATTCAGTACTTC.

V gene TRBV6-1 combines with J gene TRBJ2-7, with D possibly TRBD1 on 6 matching bases. This CDR3 has 14 amino acids. Germline CDR1 reads MNHNS; CDR2 reads SASEGT. V was trimmed by 4 bases and J by 0 bases, leaving 10 bases between them. The CDR3 spells CASSVGQRSYEQYF. Written as DNA, the CDR3 is TGTGCCAGCAGTGTGGGACAACGCTCCTACGAGCAGTACTTC.

V usage is TRBV9 and J usage is TRBJ2-3; D ambiguous. Trimming left V 3 bases short and J 6 bases short, with 8 bases between. CDR3 length: 12 residues. In germline, CDR1 is SGDLS, CDR2 YYNGEE. The CDR3 coding sequence is TGTGCCAGCAGCGCAAAGGGCGATACGCAGTATTTT. The encoded protein is CASSAKGDTQYF.

This clonotype was seen more than once but under ten times. J is TRBJ2-5 and V is TRBV2, with TRBD1 as a possible D gene (6 bases). Germline V gene lookup returns CDR1 SNHLY and CDR2 FYNNEI. This CDR3 comprises 15 residues. The V end was cut by 2 bases, the J end by 4 bases, with 14 bases between. The CDR3 sequence is CASSELAGTSETQYF. DNA of the CDR3: TGTGCCAGCAGTGAACTCGCTGGGACATCAGAGACCCAGTACTTC. The full variable domain, rest sourced from reference TRBV2 and TRBJ2-5, is EPEVTQTPSHQVTQMGQEVILRCVPISNHLYFYWYRQILGQKVEFLVSFYNNEISEKSEIFDDQFSVERPDGSNFTLKIRSTKLEDSAMYFCASSELAGTSETQYFGPGTRLLVL.

V usage is TRBV4-1 and J usage is TRBJ2-1, with 7 bases fitting TRBD2. The CDR3 totals 15 residues. Germline values: CDR1 MGHRA, CDR2 YSYEKL. The ends lost 2 bases at V and 6 bases at J; junction bases unmatched: 7. The CDR3 spells CASSQWGLSRNEQFF. CDR3 bases: TGCGCCAGCAGCCAATGGGGACTAAGCCGCAATGAGCAGTTCTTC.

This sequence joins TRBV5-1 and TRBJ2-1; 8 bases match TRBD2. Germline-derived CDR1 and CDR2 are SGHRS and YFSETQ. The CDR3 contains 15 residues. Losses at the gene ends were 4 bases for V and 5 bases for J; bases not matched to a gene: 8. Here the CDR3 reads CASSRLSGGNNEQFF. The CDR3 DNA reads TGCGCCAGCAGCCGTTTATCGGGGGGGAACAATGAGCAGTTCTTC.

The chain carries TRBV5-1 and TRBJ1-2; D might be TRBD1 (6 bases). CDR1 and CDR2 from the germline V gene are SGHRS and YFSETQ. This CDR3 contains 14 residues. Trimming removed 4 bases at V and 2 bases at J, with 12 bases between. The CDR3 spells CASSPADRNYGYTF. The CDR3 nucleotides read TGCGCCAGCAGCCCCGCCGACAGGAACTATGGCTACACCTTC.

The chain employs TRBV7-2 and TRBJ2-1, with D unclear. CDR1 is SGHTA and CDR2 is FQGNSA in the germline V gene. The CDR3 length is 13 residues. Trimming stripped 1 base from V and 6 bases from J, with 7 bases between. The CDR3 protein is CASSLDRINEQFF. In nucleotides, the CDR3 is TGTGCCAGCAGCTTAGATAGAATCAATGAGCAGTTCTTC.

The V call is TRBV7-2, the J call TRBJ1-5; tentative D call: TRBD1 (6 bases). The CDR3 has 15 residues. The germline V gene encodes CDR1 SGHTA and CDR2 FQGNSA. Trimming removed 5 bases at V and 11 bases at J, with 22 bases between. This chain's CDR3 is CASSRPNGGPWAQHF. CDR3 nucleotide sequence: TGTGCCAGCAGCCGCCCAAACGGGGGCCCGTGGGCCCAGCATTTT.

In its sample, this clonotype was seen a few times. The rearrangement joins TRBV29-1 to TRBJ1-1; D is unclear. The V gene's germline CDR1 is SQVTM and CDR2 ANQGSEA. V gave up 6 bases and J gave up 3 bases, with 11 bases separating them. The CDR3 contains 12 residues. This chain's CDR3 is CSVAVRDTEAFF. The CDR3 nucleotides read TGCAGCGTGGCCGTTCGGGACACTGAAGCTTTCTTT.

The table lists this clonotype with a few counts. CDR3 in amino acids: CASSQDRPNYGYTF. DNA of the CDR3: TGTGCCAGCAGCCAAGATCGGCCGAACTATGGCTACACCTTC. This sequence joins TRBV14 and TRBJ1-2; D is unclear. V gave up 0 bases and J gave up 2 bases, with 7 bases separating them. The CDR3 spans 14 residues. Germline V gene sequence: CDR1 SGHDN, CDR2 FVKESK.

The rearrangement links TRBV6-6 to TRBJ1-5, with D uncertain. The V end lost 6 bases, the J end lost 0 bases, and 9 bases lay between the germline ends. Germline V CDR1 and CDR2: MNHNY, SVGAGI (reference sequence). CDR3 length: 14 amino acids. Here the CDR3 DNA reads TGTGCCAGCAGATATGGATATAGCAATCAGCCCCAGCATTTT. It encodes CASRYGYSNQPQHF.

The chain has TRBV5-1 and TRBJ2-3; 8 positions agree with TRBD2. The length of the CDR3 is 16 residues. Germline V gene sequence: CDR1 SGHRS, CDR2 YFSETQ. The trim removed 1 base at V and 4 bases at J, leaving 8 bases unmatched. CDR3 in amino acids: CASSLLAGLGADTQYF. Here the CDR3 DNA reads TGCGCCAGCAGCTTGCTTGCGGGACTAGGAGCAGATACGCAGTATTTT.

The chain uses TRBV6-6 and TRBJ2-7, with TRBD1 identical over 9 bases. Trimming at V came to 5 bases and at J to 6 bases, leaving 5 bases not matched to a gene. CDR1 MNHNY and CDR2 SVGAGI come from the germline V gene (reference sequence). The CDR3 has 13 residues. The CDR3 region has the DNA TGTGCCAGCAGTCCACAGGGGGCGGGCGAGCAGTACGTC. Translating gives CASSPQGAGEQYV.

This clonotype was counted ten times or more. V and J are TRBV20-1 and TRBJ2-3; 8 bases are shared with TRBD1. The CDR3 consists of 14 residues. V dropped 5 bases and J dropped 3; count of bases not matched to a gene: 7. In germline, CDR1 is DFQATT, CDR2 SNEGSKA (reference sequence). The CDR3 loop is CSAESDRATDTQYF. As DNA, the CDR3 is TGCAGTGCTGAATCGGACAGGGCGACAGATACGCAGTATTTT.

This clonotype was counted between two and nine times. V and J are TRBV23-1 and TRBJ1-5; D uncertain. TRBV23-1 is classed as an ORF, of uncertain function. V lost 3 bases and J 0 bases, leaving 12 bases between the germline ends. The CDR3 covers 16 residues. The CDR3 coding sequence is TGCGCCAGCAGTCAGAGGACGGTATATAGCAATCAGCCCCAGCATTTT. Encoded protein: CASSQRTVYSNQPQHF.

J is TRBJ2-1 and V is TRBV6-5; the D gene could be TRBD1 or TRBD2 (5 bases each). Germline-derived CDR1 and CDR2 are MNHEY and SVGAGI. Trimming removed 7 bases at V and 6 bases at J, with 16 bases between. This CDR3 has 14 residues. The CDR3 sequence is CASMMPWGSNEQFF. CDR3 DNA sequence: TGTGCCAGCATGATGCCTTGGGGGTCCAATGAGCAGTTCTTC.

Many counts were recorded for this clonotype. This rearrangement joins TRBV7-2 to TRBJ2-7; D gene unclear. The ends were cut back, 4 bases at V and 4 bases at J, with 17 bases in the middle. Germline values: CDR1 SGHTA, CDR2 FQGNSA. CDR3 length: 15 residues. In nucleotides, the CDR3 is TGTGCCAGCAGCTGGACCCCGGCCACAGTATACGAGCAGTACTTC. Amino acid sequence: CASSWTPATVYEQYF.

The chain combines TRBV12-3 or TRBV12-4 with TRBJ2-1, with D possibly matching TRBD2 (6 bases). The V gene lost 1 base and the J gene lost 8 bases, with 12 bases spanning the gap. The CDR3 spans 14 residues. CDR3 loop: CASSLGGVVDEQFF. The DNA of the CDR3 is TGTGCCAGCAGTTTAGGGGGGGTAGTCGATGAGCAGTTCTTC.

The chain employs TRBV5-1 and TRBJ2-3; 12 bases map to TRBD1. Germline trimming cut 1 base from V and 6 bases from J; bases unmatched to any gene: 15. The CDR3 runs 19 residues. The germline CDR1 and CDR2 sequences are SGHRS and YFSETQ. CDR3 nucleotide sequence: TGCGCCAGCAGCTTGCAACATTCACCGGGACAGGGGGCGAGGGATACGCAGTATTTT. As protein: CASSLQHSPGQGARDTQYF.

This clonotype was observed many times. The rearrangement links TRBV9 to TRBJ2-3; 7 nucleotides align to TRBD2. CDR1 is SGDLS, CDR2 YYNGEE, per germline. V dropped 7 bases and J dropped 3; count of bases not matched to a gene: 8. CDR3 length: 14 residues. This chain's CDR3 is CASSEGGGTDTQYF. The CDR3 DNA follows: TGTGCCAGCTCCGAGGGCGGGGGTACAGATACGCAGTATTTT.